This paragraph covers one T cell receptor beta chain sequence. PCR was performed using 60 Vbeta and 13 Jbeta primers. Assay used: immunoSEQ multiplex PCR; TCRdb lists only in-frame clones, some missing. The table records about 160,000 clones, roughly 73% of them present only once. These data come from a study of cytomegalovirus exposure and HLA in healthy donors. Study overall: Out of about 179 million T cells, an earlier analysis found some 120 million unique TCR beta sequences in total.

CDR3 length: 15 amino acids. The V gene end was trimmed by 5 bases and the J gene end by 3 bases; junction bases not matched to a gene: 7. Germline V CDR1 and CDR2: SEHNR, FQNEAQ (reference sequence). The receptor was derived from a young woman in good health and CMV-seronegative. The rearrangement links TRBV7-9 to TRBJ2-1, with TRBD2 matching over 7 bases. The sequencing input was PBMCs. For the CDR3, the DNA is TGTGCCAGCAGCCCGGGGGAGGGGATCTACAATGAGCAGTTCTTC. Its translation: CASSPGEGIYNEQFF.